The 15 T cell receptor beta chains listed next were all sequenced from one sample in a study of cytomegalovirus exposure and HLA in healthy donors. Only in-frame clones appear in the TCRdb table, and some are missing; sequencing was by immunoSEQ multiplex PCR. The data hold some 150,000 clones, with almost 90% observed a single time. Material for sequencing was PBMCs. Receptors originate from a woman under 30 in good health and CMV-seropositive.

V usage is TRBV13 and J usage is TRBJ2-7; 11 bases line up with TRBD2. The CDR3 sequence is 15 residues long. The trim removed 2 bases at V and 4 bases at J, leaving 4 bases unmatched. Germline CDR1 reads PRHDT; CDR2 reads FYEKMQ (reference sequence). CDR3 sequence reads: CASSLRLAGWYEQYF. The CDR3 region has the DNA TGTGCCAGCAGCTTACGACTAGCGGGATGGTACGAGCAGTACTTC.

The chain couples TRBV9 to TRBJ2-6; D is ambiguous. Germline CDR1 and CDR2: SGDLS and YYNGEE. The CDR3 totals 16 residues. V lost 0 bases, J lost 0 bases, and 7 bases lay in between. The CDR3 DNA is TGTGCCAGCAGCGTAGATGCGTACTCTGGGGCCAACGTCCTGACTTTC. It codes for CASSVDAYSGANVLTF.

The rearrangement uses TRBV5-6 and TRBJ1-3; a possible D gene is TRBD1 (5 bases). CDR3 length: 14 residues. CDR1 and CDR2 from the germline V gene are SGHDT and YYEEEE. V shed 0 bases and J shed 4 bases, with 8 bases lying between them. DNA for the CDR3: TGTGCCAGCAGCTTGGTAGGGGCAGGAAACACCATATATTTT. Amino acids: CASSLVGAGNTIYF. Complete variable domain (other parts from reference TRBV5-6 and TRBJ1-3): DAGVTQSPTHLIKTRGQQVTLRCSPKSGHDTVSWYQQALGQGPQFIFQYYEEEERQRGNFPDRFSGHQFPNYSSELNVNALLLGDSALYLCASSLVGAGNTIYFGEGSWLTVV.

The sample holds one count of this clone. This chain uses TRBV19 with TRBJ1-4, with 7 bases lining up with TRBD1. V shed 5 bases, J shed 8 bases, and the junction held 14 bases outside the gene matches. From germline, CDR1 is LNHDA and CDR2 SQIVND (reference sequence). CDR3 length: 16 amino acids. CDR3 coding DNA: TGTGCCAGTAGTCCCAACCGACAGGGATTAGGGGAAAAACTGTTTTTT. Translated, it gives CASSPNRQGLGEKLFF.

J is TRBJ2-7 and V is TRBV2; TRBD1 agrees at 7 bases. Trimming removed 5 bases from V and 5 bases from J; junction bases left unmatched: 12. CDR1 is SNHLY, CDR2 FYNNEI, per germline. CDR3 size: 15 residues. CDR3 protein: CASSRPDRDDHEQYF. The CDR3 DNA follows: TGTGCCAGCAGTCGTCCCGACAGGGACGACCACGAGCAGTACTTC.

V gene TRBV9 combines with J gene TRBJ1-1; possibly TRBD1 for D (5 bases). CDR3 length: 12 amino acids. V was shortened by 4 bases and J by 12 bases, with 16 bases between the two germline ends. Germline lookup yields CDR1 SGDLS and CDR2 YYNGEE. CDR3 DNA: TGTGCCAGCAGCCCAAACGGGGGGTTCACTTTCTTT. It yields the protein CASSPNGGFTFF.

This clone was detected only once. The chain is built from TRBV7-2 and TRBJ2-1; D not certain. The V end was cut by 5 bases, the J end by 5 bases, with 7 bases between. The CDR3 length is 12 residues. Germline CDR1 is SGHTA and CDR2 is FQGNSA. The CDR3 here is CASSPVHNEQFF. The CDR3 DNA sequence: TGTGCCAGCAGCCCGGTCCACAATGAGCAGTTCTTC.

The chain carries TRBV4-1 and TRBJ1-5, with D possibly being TRBD1 (5 bases). There are 13 residues in the CDR3. Trimming left V 4 bases short and J 8 bases short, with 12 bases between. Looked up from germline, CDR1 is MGHRA and CDR2 is YSYEKL. CDR3 in amino acids: CASSLGPLEPQHF. The CDR3 nucleotides are TGCGCCAGCAGCCTGGGGCCGCTAGAGCCCCAGCATTTT.

This chain links TRBV27 with TRBJ2-4; 12 bases are a match to TRBD2. The CDR3 covers 16 residues. Trimming at V came to 5 bases and at J to 7 bases, leaving 9 bases not matched to a gene. The germline CDR1 and CDR2 sequences are MNHEY and SMNVEV (reference sequence). CDR3 nucleotides: TGTGCCAGCAGTCCTCAGACTAGCGGGAGAGCGAACATTCAGTACTTC. It yields the protein CASSPQTSGRANIQYF.

This clone came up once. J is TRBJ2-7 and V is TRBV5-1, with 7 bases matching TRBD1. The junction had 11 bases not matched to a gene; V was cut back by 5 bases and J by 0 bases. Germline V gene lookup returns CDR1 SGHRS and CDR2 YFSETQ. This CDR3 is built from 16 residues. Written as DNA, the CDR3 is TGCGCCAGCAGTACCAGACAGGGAGTATACTCCTACGAGCAGTACTTC. Translation gives CASSTRQGVYSYEQYF.

V and J are TRBV7-2 and TRBJ2-3; weak D call: TRBD2 (6 bases). Germline V gives CDR1 SGHTA, CDR2 FQGNSA. CDR3 length equals 15 residues. Trimming pared 5 bases from V and 2 bases from J, leaving 14 bases between. This CDR3 reads CASSILAGYTDTQYF. The CDR3 DNA reads as TGTGCCAGCAGCATACTAGCAGGTTACACAGATACGCAGTATTTT. The whole variable domain, filled in from reference TRBV7-2 and TRBJ2-3, reads GAGVSQSPSNKVTEKGKDVELRCDPISGHTALYWYRQSLGQGLEFLIYFQGNSAPDKSGLPSDRFSAERTGGSVSTLTIQRTQQEDSAVYLCASSILAGYTDTQYFGPGTRLTVL.

Only a few counts were recorded for this clone. The rearrangement links TRBV4-1 to TRBJ1-6; a possible D gene is TRBD1 (6 bases). The CDR3 sequence is 16 residues long. V lost 0 bases, J lost 7 bases, and 13 bases lay in between. Germline V gene lookup returns CDR1 MGHRA and CDR2 YSYEKL. CDR3 sequence reads: CASSQEIQGTNSPLHF. CDR3 bases: TGCGCCAGCAGCCAAGAGATACAGGGTACGAATTCACCCCTCCACTTT.

The chain joins TRBV18 to TRBJ1-4; D gene unclear. V lost 3 bases and J lost 0, with 8 bases in between. Looked up from germline, CDR1 is KGHSH and CDR2 is LQKENI. The CDR3 is 15 residues long. The CDR3 coding sequence is TGTGCCAGCTCACCGGCGGAAACAACTAATGAAAAACTGTTTTTT. Protein product: CASSPAETTNEKLFF.

The chain links TRBV5-8 to TRBJ1-5; 10 bases are a match to TRBD1. V shed 5 bases and J 1 base; nucleotides not matched to a gene: 12. CDR3 length equals 18 residues. Germline assignment: CDR1 SGHTS and CDR2 YDEGEE. This chain's CDR3 is CASRLRDRGGVSNQPQHF. The CDR3 coding sequence is TGTGCCAGCAGGCTCCGGGACAGGGGTGGGGTAAGCAATCAGCCCCAGCATTTT.

The J gene is TRBJ2-3, the V gene TRBV11-3; D is possibly TRBD1 (6 bases). Germline V gene sequence: CDR1 SGHNT, CDR2 YENEEA. Trimming removed 5 bases from V and 3 bases from J, with 12 bases in between. This CDR3 has 14 residues. The CDR3 spells CASSTDRATDTQYF. The CDR3 region has the DNA TGTGCCAGCAGCACGGACAGAGCTACAGATACGCAGTATTTT. Using reference TRBV11-3 and TRBJ2-3 for the parts outside the CDR3, the full variable domain is EAGVVQSPRYKIIEKKQPVAFWCNPISGHNTLYWYLQNLGQGPELLIRYENEEAVDDSQLPKDRFSAERLKGVDSTLKIQPAELGDSAVYLCASSTDRATDTQYFGPGTRLTVL.